The rows below give T cell receptor beta chains drawn from one sample of a study of blood T cell repertoires in COVID-19. Assay used: immunoSEQ multiplex PCR; TCRdb lists only in-frame clones, some missing. This table has about 210,000 clones, approximately 85% appearing once. Specimen: peripheral blood. These receptors were taken from a woman aged 70 to 79 with COVID-19, enrolled during active disease. Both conserved end residues are part of each CDR3. The order of the fields is CDR3 DNA, CDR3 protein, V gene, D gene, clone size, J gene. A D gene is named only where the DNA matches it firmly. Clone size, where shown, is once, few, many, or a class for clones that have expanded.

cdr3_nt: TGTGCCAGCAGCGATAGGGACAGGGGTAGCCCCTACGAGCAGTACTTC
cdr3_aa: CASSDRDRGSPYEQYF
v_call: TRBV5-4
d_call: TRBD1
clone_size: NA
j_call: TRBJ2-7

cdr3_nt: TGTGCCAGCAGCGTAGAACAGGGGGGCAATCAGCCCCAGCATTTT
cdr3_aa: CASSVEQGGNQPQHF
v_call: TRBV9
d_call: TRBD1
clone_size: NA
j_call: TRBJ1-5

cdr3_nt: TGTGCCTGGGAGTACAGTCGGAACACTGAAGCTTTCTTT
cdr3_aa: CAWEYSRNTEAFF
v_call: TRBV30
d_call: NA
clone_size: NA
j_call: TRBJ1-1

cdr3_nt: TGTGCCAGCAGCTCGCGCCGGGGACAAAGCTATGGCTACACCTTC
cdr3_aa: CASSSRRGQSYGYTF
v_call: TRBV5-8
d_call: NA
clone_size: once
j_call: TRBJ1-2

cdr3_nt: TGTGCCAGTAGTGCTAGCGGCAGGGGTAGGCCTTACGAGCAGTACTTC
cdr3_aa: CASSASGRGRPYEQYF
v_call: TRBV19
d_call: NA
clone_size: NA
j_call: TRBJ2-7

cdr3_nt: TGTGCCAGCAGTGAAGAAGAGTACCAAGAGACCCAGTACTTC
cdr3_aa: CASSEEEYQETQYF
v_call: TRBV25-1
d_call: NA
clone_size: NA
j_call: TRBJ2-5

cdr3_nt: TGTGCCTGGAGTGTTTTGCGGGAGGGTGAGCAGTTCTTC
cdr3_aa: CAWSVLREGEQFF
v_call: TRBV30
d_call: TRBD2
clone_size: NA
j_call: TRBJ2-1

cdr3_nt: TGTGCCAGCAGTGACCAGGGTCTGGGAACTGAAGCTTTCTTT
cdr3_aa: CASSDQGLGTEAFF
v_call: TRBV2
d_call: NA
clone_size: NA
j_call: TRBJ1-1

cdr3_nt: TGCGCCAGCAGCCAAGGTGAACAGGTGCTTCACGAGCAGTACTTC
cdr3_aa: CASSQGEQVLHEQYF
v_call: TRBV4-1
d_call: NA
clone_size: once
j_call: TRBJ2-7

cdr3_nt: TGTGCCAGCAGCTTCCGGACTAGCGGGAGTGTCGGGGAGCTGTTTTTT
cdr3_aa: CASSFRTSGSVGELFF
v_call: TRBV5-6
d_call: TRBD2
clone_size: NA
j_call: TRBJ2-2

cdr3_nt: TGTGCCAGCAGCTACGGACTAGCGGGAGCCTACAATGAGCAGTTCTTC
cdr3_aa: CASSYGLAGAYNEQFF
v_call: TRBV2
d_call: TRBD2
clone_size: NA
j_call: TRBJ2-1

cdr3_nt: TGTGCCAGCAGCTATGACTGGACGAACACCGGGGAGCTGTTTTTT
cdr3_aa: CASSYDWTNTGELFF
v_call: TRBV5-6
d_call: NA
clone_size: NA
j_call: TRBJ2-2

cdr3_nt: TGTGCCAGCAGCCGGACAGGGTTAGCCACCGGGGAGCTGTTTTTT
cdr3_aa: CASSRTGLATGELFF
v_call: TRBV5-4
d_call: TRBD1
clone_size: NA
j_call: TRBJ2-2

cdr3_nt: TGTGCCAGCAGCCCCGTGAACCAACTCTCCTACGAGCAGTACTTC
cdr3_aa: CASSPVNQLSYEQYF
v_call: TRBV6-6
d_call: NA
clone_size: NA
j_call: TRBJ2-7

cdr3_nt: TGTGCCAGCAGCGAAACAGGGGGATGGGAAAAACTGTTTTTT
cdr3_aa: CASSETGGWEKLFF
v_call: TRBV2
d_call: TRBD1
clone_size: NA
j_call: TRBJ1-4

cdr3_nt: TGTGCCAGCAGTCGGACAGGGGTGAACACTGAAGCTTTCTTT
cdr3_aa: CASSRTGVNTEAFF
v_call: TRBV3-1/TRBV3-2
d_call: TRBD1
clone_size: once
j_call: TRBJ1-1

cdr3_nt: TGCAGCGTTTCCGTCCGTTCTAGCGGGAGTCGCACCGGGGAGCTGTTTTTT
cdr3_aa: CSVSVRSSGSRTGELFF
v_call: TRBV29-1
d_call: TRBD2
clone_size: once
j_call: TRBJ2-2

cdr3_nt: TGTGCCAGCAGCAACTTAGGGCGGGGAGGTGTCGATGAGCAGTTCTTC
cdr3_aa: CASSNLGRGGVDEQFF
v_call: TRBV5-4
d_call: NA
clone_size: few
j_call: TRBJ2-1

cdr3_nt: TGCGCCAGCAGCTTATCCGGGACAGACAATCAGCCCCAGCATTTT
cdr3_aa: CASSLSGTDNQPQHF
v_call: TRBV5-1
d_call: TRBD1
clone_size: NA
j_call: TRBJ1-5

cdr3_nt: TGCGCCAGCAGCCCGGACAGGGTAGGCAATGAGCAGTTCTTC
cdr3_aa: CASSPDRVGNEQFF
v_call: TRBV5-1
d_call: TRBD1
clone_size: few
j_call: TRBJ2-1

cdr3_nt: TGCGCCAGCAGCCAAGATCCCCGGGGTGGTGGAAACACCATATATTTT
cdr3_aa: CASSQDPRGGGNTIYF
v_call: TRBV4-1
d_call: NA
clone_size: NA
j_call: TRBJ1-3

cdr3_nt: TGTGCCAGTAGTATGAGTCAGGGCCATTACACAGATACGCAGTATTTT
cdr3_aa: CASSMSQGHYTDTQYF
v_call: TRBV19
d_call: NA
clone_size: NA
j_call: TRBJ2-3

cdr3_nt: TGTGCCAGCAGCCAAGACAGGTCCGAAGCTTTCTTT
cdr3_aa: CASSQDRSEAFF
v_call: TRBV14
d_call: NA
clone_size: NA
j_call: TRBJ1-1

cdr3_nt: TGTGCCAGCAGCTTAGTAGTGACAGGGGCCTATGGCTACACCTTC
cdr3_aa: CASSLVVTGAYGYTF
v_call: TRBV7-2
d_call: TRBD1
clone_size: few
j_call: TRBJ1-2

cdr3_nt: TGTGCCAGCTCACCTCTACCCACTAGCGGAACCGGGGAGCTGTTTTTT
cdr3_aa: CASSPLPTSGTGELFF
v_call: TRBV18
d_call: TRBD2
clone_size: NA
j_call: TRBJ2-2

cdr3_nt: TGTGCCAGCAGCCAACTGCCTAGGGCGGGAGGTTACAATGAGCAGTTCTTC
cdr3_aa: CASSQLPRAGGYNEQFF
v_call: TRBV6-2/TRBV6-3
d_call: TRBD2
clone_size: NA
j_call: TRBJ2-1

cdr3_nt: TGTGCCAGCACCGCCGGGACAGGGGACGGTCAGCCCCAGCATTTT
cdr3_aa: CASTAGTGDGQPQHF
v_call: TRBV2
d_call: TRBD1
clone_size: NA
j_call: TRBJ1-5

cdr3_nt: TGTGCCAGCAGAGGAGGGCTGAACACCGGGGAGCTGTTTTTT
cdr3_aa: CASRGGLNTGELFF
v_call: TRBV14
d_call: NA
clone_size: NA
j_call: TRBJ2-2

cdr3_nt: TGTGCCAGCAGTGAGGAGGACAGGGTCGAGGCCTACGAGCAGTACTTC
cdr3_aa: CASSEEDRVEAYEQYF
v_call: TRBV6-1
d_call: TRBD1
clone_size: NA
j_call: TRBJ2-7

cdr3_nt: TGTGCCAGCAGCTTAGCGCTAGCGGGAGGGCCCTACGAGCAGTACTTC
cdr3_aa: CASSLALAGGPYEQYF
v_call: TRBV7-2
d_call: TRBD2
clone_size: NA
j_call: TRBJ2-7

cdr3_nt: TGTGCCAGCAGTTTCCTAAGACAAGCAGAAAAACTGTTTTTT
cdr3_aa: CASSFLRQAEKLFF
v_call: TRBV6-1
d_call: NA
clone_size: NA
j_call: TRBJ1-4

cdr3_nt: TGCGCCAGCAGCCCCTACACAGATACGCAGTATTTT
cdr3_aa: CASSPYTDTQYF
v_call: TRBV5-1
d_call: NA
clone_size: NA
j_call: TRBJ2-3

cdr3_nt: TGTGCCAGCAGCCCAACCGGGACAGGGGGCTTTCGCTCTGGAAACACCATATATTTT
cdr3_aa: CASSPTGTGGFRSGNTIYF
v_call: TRBV7-2
d_call: TRBD1
clone_size: NA
j_call: TRBJ1-3

cdr3_nt: TGTGCCAGCAGTTTTAGAGGGGCCAAAAACATTCAGTACTTC
cdr3_aa: CASSFRGAKNIQYF
v_call: TRBV28
d_call: NA
clone_size: NA
j_call: TRBJ2-4

cdr3_nt: TGTGCCAGCCTTGAACCGGGACAGGGAACTTCACCCCTCCACTTT
cdr3_aa: CASLEPGQGTSPLHF
v_call: TRBV2
d_call: TRBD1
clone_size: NA
j_call: TRBJ1-6

cdr3_nt: TGTGCCAGCAGTGTTGAACAGGGTAGTACTGAAGCTTTCTTT
cdr3_aa: CASSVEQGSTEAFF
v_call: TRBV2
d_call: NA
clone_size: NA
j_call: TRBJ1-1

cdr3_nt: TGTGCCAGCAGGTTAGCGGGAGTCACAGATACGCAGTATTTT
cdr3_aa: CASRLAGVTDTQYF
v_call: TRBV6-5
d_call: TRBD2
clone_size: NA
j_call: TRBJ2-3

cdr3_nt: TGTGCCAGCAGCTTAAACCTGGAGGGCAATCAGCCCCAGCATTTT
cdr3_aa: CASSLNLEGNQPQHF
v_call: TRBV7-2
d_call: NA
clone_size: NA
j_call: TRBJ1-5

cdr3_nt: TGTGCCAGCAAAGCGGCGAACACCGGGGAGCTGTTTTTT
cdr3_aa: CASKAANTGELFF
v_call: TRBV7-9
d_call: NA
clone_size: NA
j_call: TRBJ2-2

cdr3_nt: TGCGCCAGCAGCCAATCCGGGACTAGCGGGAAGAATGAGCAGTTCTTC
cdr3_aa: CASSQSGTSGKNEQFF
v_call: TRBV5-1
d_call: TRBD2
clone_size: NA
j_call: TRBJ2-1

cdr3_nt: TGCAGTGCTAGAGTAGCGGATACGCAGTATTTT
cdr3_aa: CSARVADTQYF
v_call: TRBV20-1
d_call: NA
clone_size: NA
j_call: TRBJ2-3

cdr3_nt: TGTGCCAGCAGCTTTTTTCTTGGTCCGGGACAGGGGGCAACTAATGAAAAACTGTTTTTT
cdr3_aa: CASSFFLGPGQGATNEKLFF
v_call: TRBV5-8
d_call: TRBD1
clone_size: NA
j_call: TRBJ1-4

cdr3_nt: TGTGCCAGCAGCCGCATTCTCCCCGGGTCCTCTGGCTACACCTTC
cdr3_aa: CASSRILPGSSGYTF
v_call: TRBV2
d_call: NA
clone_size: NA
j_call: TRBJ1-2

cdr3_nt: TGTGCCAGCAGTGGACAGGGAGGTGAAGCTTTCTTT
cdr3_aa: CASSGQGGEAFF
v_call: TRBV28
d_call: TRBD1
clone_size: NA
j_call: TRBJ1-1

cdr3_nt: TGTGCCACCACTTCCTCGGACAGGGACGGAGATGGCTACACCTTC
cdr3_aa: CATTSSDRDGDGYTF
v_call: TRBV24-1
d_call: TRBD1
clone_size: few
j_call: TRBJ1-2

cdr3_nt: TGTGCCAGCTCACCACCGCGAGGAGGTTGGGGCACAGATACGCAGTATTTT
cdr3_aa: CASSPPRGGWGTDTQYF
v_call: TRBV18
d_call: NA
clone_size: NA
j_call: TRBJ2-3

cdr3_nt: TGTGCCAGCAGCTTGGCGGGGTCTAACTATGGCTACACCTTC
cdr3_aa: CASSLAGSNYGYTF
v_call: TRBV5-8
d_call: NA
clone_size: NA
j_call: TRBJ1-2

cdr3_nt: TGTGCCAGCAGTGGGGCCGGACTAAGCTACGAGCAGTACTTC
cdr3_aa: CASSGAGLSYEQYF
v_call: TRBV2
d_call: NA
clone_size: NA
j_call: TRBJ2-7

cdr3_nt: TGTGCCAGCAGCGTAGGGACAGGGGGCACTGAAGCTTTCTTT
cdr3_aa: CASSVGTGGTEAFF
v_call: TRBV9
d_call: TRBD1
clone_size: few
j_call: TRBJ1-1

cdr3_nt: TGTGCCAGCAGCCCTCAAAGGGGACACCAAAAAAACATTCAGTACTTC
cdr3_aa: CASSPQRGHQKNIQYF
v_call: TRBV7-2
d_call: NA
clone_size: NA
j_call: TRBJ2-4

cdr3_nt: TGTGCCAGCAGCTTAGATGTGGCAGGGGGCATGTACACCTTC
cdr3_aa: CASSLDVAGGMYTF
v_call: TRBV7-2
d_call: TRBD1
clone_size: NA
j_call: TRBJ1-2

cdr3_nt: TGTGCCAGCACCTCCTCTAACACCGGGGAGCTGTTTTTT
cdr3_aa: CASTSSNTGELFF
v_call: TRBV2
d_call: NA
clone_size: NA
j_call: TRBJ2-2

cdr3_nt: TGTGCCAGCAGCTGGACTAGCAGGAGCGGTGAGCAGTTCTTC
cdr3_aa: CASSWTSRSGEQFF
v_call: TRBV11-3
d_call: TRBD2
clone_size: NA
j_call: TRBJ2-1

cdr3_nt: TGTGCCAGCACTTCCAGCGGACAGATATACAATGAGCAGTTCTTC
cdr3_aa: CASTSSGQIYNEQFF
v_call: TRBV2
d_call: NA
clone_size: NA
j_call: TRBJ2-1

cdr3_nt: TGTGCCAGCAGCGCGGGACAGAAAGAGACCCAGTACTTC
cdr3_aa: CASSAGQKETQYF
v_call: TRBV7-3
d_call: NA
clone_size: few
j_call: TRBJ2-5

cdr3_nt: TGTGCCAGCAGTGAAGGAAGGGGAGGGCCCTCAGATACGCAGTATTTT
cdr3_aa: CASSEGRGGPSDTQYF
v_call: TRBV2
d_call: TRBD2
clone_size: NA
j_call: TRBJ2-3

cdr3_nt: TGTGCCAGCAGCTTCTTCCGGCTAGCGGCAGGGGATACGCAGTATTTT
cdr3_aa: CASSFFRLAAGDTQYF
v_call: TRBV7-9
d_call: TRBD2
clone_size: few
j_call: TRBJ2-3

cdr3_nt: TGTGCCAGCTGGCCGGCGGGAGGAGGGGAGACCCAGTACTTC
cdr3_aa: CASWPAGGGETQYF
v_call: TRBV27
d_call: TRBD2
clone_size: NA
j_call: TRBJ2-5

cdr3_nt: TGTGCCAGCAGTTTAATGACAGGGGGAGGCAATCAGCCCCAGCATTTT
cdr3_aa: CASSLMTGGGNQPQHF
v_call: TRBV28
d_call: TRBD1
clone_size: NA
j_call: TRBJ1-5